The rows below give T cell receptor beta chains drawn from one sample of a study of blood T cell repertoires in COVID-19. Clones were read by immunoSEQ multiplex PCR, and TCRdb kept only the in-frame ones, dropping some. The profile shows under 250,000 clones, about four fifths of them singletons. Sequenced input: peripheral blood. Receptors originate from a young man who had recovered from COVID-19. Each CDR3 is given with its conserved first and last residue. A D gene is named only where the DNA matches it firmly. Clone size is not always given. Where it is, it says once, few, many or a class for expanded clones.

D,V,size,J,CDR3,DNA
.,TRBV6-5,.,TRBJ2-1,CASTAWGPYNEQFF,TGTGCCAGCACCGCATGGGGCCCCTACAATGAGCAGTTCTTC
TRBD1,TRBV7-2,.,TRBJ1-4,CASSSDGGTGTEKLFF,TGTGCCAGCAGCTCCGACGGCGGGACAGGGACCGAAAAACTGTTTTTT
.,TRBV5-4,.,TRBJ2-2,CASSPAGGFGGELFF,TGTGCCAGCAGCCCCGCGGGTGGTTTCGGCGGGGAGCTGTTTTTT
.,TRBV18,.,TRBJ2-7,CASSPQQRGDEQYF,TGTGCCAGCTCACCACAGCAGAGAGGTGACGAGCAGTACTTC
TRBD2,TRBV5-8,once,TRBJ2-5,CASGGQRGRQETQYF,TGTGCCAGTGGTGGTCAGCGGGGGAGACAAGAGACCCAGTACTTC
.,TRBV7-9,.,TRBJ1-1,CASSSQKNTEAFF,TGTGCCAGCAGCTCACAGAAGAACACTGAAGCTTTCTTT
.,TRBV7-8,many,TRBJ2-3,CASSFTQWASTDTQYF,TGTGCCAGCAGCTTCACGCAGTGGGCTAGCACAGATACGCAGTATTTT
TRBD1,TRBV27,.,TRBJ1-2,CASSLARGTYGYTF,TGTGCCAGCAGTTTGGCCAGGGGGACTTATGGCTACACCTTC
.,TRBV5-6,.,TRBJ2-1,CASSLVRSSDNEQFF,TGTGCCAGCAGCTTGGTTCGGTCTAGCGACAATGAGCAGTTCTTC
.,TRBV6-5,.,TRBJ1-3,CASSWRSLESDTIYF,TGTGCCAGCAGTTGGAGGAGCCTCGAGAGCGACACCATATATTTT
.,TRBV13,.,TRBJ2-7,CASSQHSELNYEQYF,TGTGCCAGCAGCCAACATAGCGAACTGAACTACGAGCAGTACTTC
.,TRBV2,few,TRBJ2-7,CASSVILGGEQYF,TGTGCCAGCAGTGTTATTTTAGGGGGAGAGCAGTACTTC
TRBD1,TRBV6-6,.,TRBJ2-2,CASRPQGAGELFF,TGTGCCAGCAGACCACAGGGGGCCGGGGAGCTGTTTTTT
TRBD2,TRBV5-4,.,TRBJ2-5,CASSPRGGVAETQYF,TGTGCCAGCAGCCCCCGGGGGGGCGTGGCGGAGACCCAGTACTTC
.,TRBV28,.,TRBJ1-4,CASSGKWREKLFF,TGTGCCAGCAGCGGCAAGTGGAGGGAAAAACTGTTTTTT
.,TRBV2,few,TRBJ2-7,CASREYYEQYF,TGTGCCAGCAGGGAGTACTACGAGCAGTACTTC
.,TRBV11-1,.,TRBJ1-6,CASSFDSLYSPLHF,TGTGCCAGCAGCTTTGACAGCCTTTATTCACCCCTCCACTTT
.,TRBV28,.,TRBJ1-5,CASSSETASNQPQHF,TGTGCCAGCAGTTCGGAGACGGCGAGCAATCAGCCCCAGCATTTT
TRBD2,TRBV2,once,TRBJ2-1,CASSPGLAAYNEQFF,TGTGCCAGCAGTCCGGGACTAGCGGCGTACAATGAGCAGTTCTTC
TRBD2,TRBV2,once,TRBJ2-5,CASSSIIAGVAETQYF,TGTGCCAGCAGTTCCATTATAGCGGGGGTTGCTGAGACCCAGTACTTC
TRBD1,TRBV6-5,.,TRBJ1-5,CASSTDRENQPQHF,TGTGCCAGCAGTACGGACAGGGAGAATCAGCCCCAGCATTTT
.,TRBV7-3,.,TRBJ2-3,CASSLGPGAQYF,TGTGCCAGCAGCTTAGGACCGGGAGCGCAGTATTTT
TRBD2,TRBV12-3/TRBV12-4,.,TRBJ2-3,CASSLAGTSGSYF,TGTGCCAGCAGTTTAGCAGGGACTAGCGGGAGCTATTTT
.,TRBV6-5,.,TRBJ2-7,CASSHWGEENEQYF,TGTGCCAGCAGCCACTGGGGGGAGGAGAACGAGCAGTACTTC
.,TRBV7-7,.,TRBJ1-1,CASSSSVNTEAFF,TGTGCCAGCAGCTCGTCGGTCAACACTGAAGCTTTCTTT
.,TRBV6-1,.,TRBJ2-2,CASSQVSGELFF,TGTGCCAGCAGTCAAGTCAGCGGGGAGCTGTTTTTT
TRBD1,TRBV12-3/TRBV12-4,.,TRBJ1-6,CASSWTGNSPLHF,TGTGCCAGCAGTTGGACAGGGAATTCACCCCTCCACTTT
TRBD2,TRBV18,.,TRBJ2-1,CASSVSGGAFYNEQFF,TGTGCCAGCTCTGTTAGCGGGGGGGCATTCTACAATGAGCAGTTCTTC
TRBD1,TRBV2,.,TRBJ2-2,CASSLGTGGANTGELFF,TGTGCCAGCAGCCTGGGGACAGGAGGAGCGAACACCGGGGAGCTGTTTTTT
.,TRBV6-1,once,TRBJ1-2,CASSELSPASYGYTF,TGTGCCAGCAGTGAGCTGAGTCCCGCTAGCTATGGCTACACCTTC
TRBD2,TRBV7-2,.,TRBJ2-1,CASSLASGGAYNEQFF,TGTGCCAGCAGCTTAGCAAGCGGGGGGGCCTACAATGAGCAGTTCTTC
.,TRBV10-3,.,TRBJ1-5,CAISVDRSQPQHF,TGTGCCATCAGTGTAGACAGGTCTCAGCCCCAGCATTTT
TRBD2,TRBV3-1/TRBV3-2,.,TRBJ2-3,CASSQGTSGSTDTQYF,TGTGCCAGCAGCCAAGGGACTAGTGGTTCCACAGATACGCAGTATTTT
.,TRBV5-5,.,TRBJ2-3,CASSFSVETSQRAQYF,TGTGCCAGCAGCTTTTCGGTGGAGACCTCACAGAGGGCGCAGTATTTT